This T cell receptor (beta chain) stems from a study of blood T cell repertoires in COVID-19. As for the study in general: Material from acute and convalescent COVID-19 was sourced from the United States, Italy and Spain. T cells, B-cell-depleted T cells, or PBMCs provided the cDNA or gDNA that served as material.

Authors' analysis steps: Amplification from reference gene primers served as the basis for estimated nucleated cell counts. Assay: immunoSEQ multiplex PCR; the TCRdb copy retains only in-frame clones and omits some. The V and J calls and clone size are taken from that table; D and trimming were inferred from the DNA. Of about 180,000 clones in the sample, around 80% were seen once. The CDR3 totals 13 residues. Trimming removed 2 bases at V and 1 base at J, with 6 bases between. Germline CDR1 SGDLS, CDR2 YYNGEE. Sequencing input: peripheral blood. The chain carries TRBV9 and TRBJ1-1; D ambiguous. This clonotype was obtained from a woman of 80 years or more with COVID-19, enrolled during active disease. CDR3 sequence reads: CASSVYWNTEAFF. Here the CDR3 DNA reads TGTGCCAGCAGCGTGTACTGGAACACTGAAGCTTTCTTT.